This T cell receptor (beta chain) is from a study of a mutant IDH1 vaccine in newly diagnosed glioma. Profiled with immunoSEQ multiplex PCR; TCRdb holds only in-frame clones, not every one. Of about 27,000 clones in the sample, around four fifths were seen once. The V and J ends lost 2 bases and 11 bases respectively, with 30 bases between them. This CDR3 is 18 amino acids long. Germline lookup yields CDR1 SGHAT and CDR2 FQNNGV. This clone was seen once. No antigen is known for it. Time point given: week 5, during vaccination. In every dose of vaccine, 300 ug of mutant IDH1 20-mer peptide was given alongside topical imiquimod.

The V gene is TRBV11-2, the J gene TRBJ1-1; no clear D gene. The sequence came from a man aged 40-55 years with glioma. Some clones in this sample may be carry-over from other donors' samples. The sample here was PBMCs, taken from a glioma patient whose treatment included an IDH1 peptide vaccine. CDR3 region: CASSLNAAMGTVNGEAFF. For the CDR3, the DNA is TGTGCCAGCAGCTTAAATGCCGCCATGGGTACTGTGAATGGTGAGGCTTTCTTT.